Reported below is one T cell receptor beta chain. Researchers ran the PCR with 60 Vbeta and 13 Jbeta primers. Some clones are missing from TCRdb's copy, which holds only in-frame ones; the method was immunoSEQ multiplex PCR. The sample holds around 150,000 clones; approximately 83% are singletons and the top ten take around 1.4%. The data stem from a study of cytomegalovirus exposure and HLA in healthy donors. The ends lost 7 bases at V and 5 bases at J; junction bases unmatched: 11. The length of the CDR3 is 15 residues. In germline, CDR1 is MDHEN, CDR2 SYDVKM. The sample comprised PBMCs. This clonotype was obtained from a young woman in good health and CMV-seronegative. The J gene is TRBJ1-1, the V gene TRBV28, with TRBD1 matching 9 bases. Here the CDR3 DNA reads TGTGCCAGCACCCCTGCGACAGGGGGAAGAACTGAAGCTTTCTTT. This translates into CASTPATGGRTEAFF.